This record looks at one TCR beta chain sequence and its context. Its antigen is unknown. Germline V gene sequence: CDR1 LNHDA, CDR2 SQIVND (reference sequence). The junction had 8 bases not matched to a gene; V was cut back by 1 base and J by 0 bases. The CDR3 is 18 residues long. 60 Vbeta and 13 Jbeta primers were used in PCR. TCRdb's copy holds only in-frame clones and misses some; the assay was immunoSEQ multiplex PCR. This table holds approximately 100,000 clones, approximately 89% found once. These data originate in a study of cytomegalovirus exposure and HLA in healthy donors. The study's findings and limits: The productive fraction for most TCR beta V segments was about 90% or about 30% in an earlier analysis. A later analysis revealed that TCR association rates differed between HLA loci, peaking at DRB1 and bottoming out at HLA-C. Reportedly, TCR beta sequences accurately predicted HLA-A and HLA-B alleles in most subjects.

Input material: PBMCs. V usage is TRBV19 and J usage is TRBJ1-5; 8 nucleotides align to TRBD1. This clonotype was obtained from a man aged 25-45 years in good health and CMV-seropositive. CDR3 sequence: CASSIGVYRGTSNQPQHF. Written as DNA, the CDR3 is TGTGCCAGTAGTATAGGAGTTTACAGGGGGACTAGCAATCAGCCCCAGCATTTT.